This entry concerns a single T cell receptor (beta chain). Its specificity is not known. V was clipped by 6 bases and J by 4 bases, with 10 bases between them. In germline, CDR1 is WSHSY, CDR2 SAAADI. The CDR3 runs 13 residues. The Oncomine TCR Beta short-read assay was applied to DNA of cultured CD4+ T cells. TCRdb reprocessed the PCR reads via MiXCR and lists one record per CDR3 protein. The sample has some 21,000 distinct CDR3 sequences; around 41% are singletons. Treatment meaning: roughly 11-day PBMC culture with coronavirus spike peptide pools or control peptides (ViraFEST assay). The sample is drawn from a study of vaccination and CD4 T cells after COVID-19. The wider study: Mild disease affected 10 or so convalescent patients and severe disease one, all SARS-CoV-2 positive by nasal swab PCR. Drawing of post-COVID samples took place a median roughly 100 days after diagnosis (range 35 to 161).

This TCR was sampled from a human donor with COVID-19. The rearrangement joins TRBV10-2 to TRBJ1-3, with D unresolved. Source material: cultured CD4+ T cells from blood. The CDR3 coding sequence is TGCGCCAGCAGCGAGGACCTCGGAAACACCATATATTTT. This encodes CASSEDLGNTIYF.